These 3 T cell receptor beta chains were all obtained from the same sample, sequenced in a study of cytomegalovirus exposure and HLA in healthy donors. Amplification used 60 Vbeta primers and 13 Jbeta primers. The table came from immunoSEQ multiplex PCR; TCRdb's copy has only in-frame clones and leaves some out. The sample consists of 130,000 or so clones, over 65% of them appearing once. The sequenced sample was PBMCs. The receptors shown here come from a man younger than 45 in good health and CMV-seronegative.

Written as DNA, the CDR3 is TGCGCCAGCAGCGGAACACAGGGGGGTGGCTACACCTTC. The encoded protein is CASSGTQGGGYTF. This chain joins TRBV5-1 and TRBJ1-2; TRBD1 aligns across 8 bases. Germline lookup yields CDR1 SGHRS and CDR2 YFSETQ. The CDR3 runs to 13 residues. V shed 4 bases, J shed 7 bases, and the junction held 6 bases outside the gene matches. Looking up the rest from reference TRBV5-1 and TRBJ1-2 gives the full variable domain: KAGVTQTPRYLIKTRGQQVTLSCSPISGHRSVSWYQQTPGQGLQFLFEYFSETQRNKGNFPGRFSGRQFSNSRSEMNVSTLELGDSALYLCASSGTQGGGYTFGSGTRLTVV.

J is TRBJ2-7 and V is TRBV28; no firm D call. Looked up from germline, CDR1 is MDHEN and CDR2 is SYDVKM. This CDR3 region has 12 residues. Between the trimmed V and J ends, which lost 6 bases and 3 bases, there was a span of 9 bases. CDR3 bases: TGTGCCAGCAGCTACTCCATCTACGAGCAGTACTTC. This gives the protein CASSYSIYEQYF.

The chain has TRBV19 and TRBJ1-1; D is uncertain. The germline V gene encodes CDR1 LNHDA and CDR2 SQIVND (reference sequence). V lost 5 bases, J lost 0 bases, and 10 bases lay in between. This CDR3 contains 14 residues. CDR3 sequence (DNA): TGTGCCAGTAGTGAGGGCAGATTGAACACTGAAGCTTTCTTT. Residues: CASSEGRLNTEAFF.